This T cell receptor beta chain was captured by sequencing in a study of regulatory T cells in long-lasting Graves disease. To note about this clonotype: Its antigen is unidentified.

As for time point: persistent/refractory GD, antithyroid drugs over 5 years with positive TRAb. RNA isolated from PBMCs was used to make the TCR library. Each of the patients was recruited from an endocrinology department situated in Xi'an, China. Peripheral blood, nine milliliters of it, was drawn into EDTA tubes. Broader study findings: Not thyroid tissue but only peripheral blood was studied. TRBV28 was favored in persistent disease, as were TRBJ1-2 and TRBJ2-5.

The germline gives CDR1 MNHEY, CDR2 SVGEGT. Trimming cost V 1 base and J 5 bases, with 14 bases left between them. The CDR3 consists of 15 residues. Construction of TCR beta libraries relied on iRepertoire HTBI primers and on Arm-PCR targeting CDR3 regions. TCRdb re-analysed the multiplex PCR reads in MiXCR, keeping a single row per CDR3 protein. The table has about 290,000 distinct CDR3 sequences, roughly 21% seen once. This TCR was sampled from a female donor with Graves disease. V gene TRBV6-2 or TRBV6-3 combines with J gene TRBJ2-5, with D tentatively TRBD1 (6 bases). This sample comprised peripheral blood mononuclear cells (PBMCs), obtained when the disease was refractory, from a patient treated with antithyroid drugs. CDR3: CASSYFVGAGETQYF. In nucleotides, the CDR3 is TGTGCCAGCAGTTACTTCGTGGGGGCCGGGGAGACCCAGTACTTC.